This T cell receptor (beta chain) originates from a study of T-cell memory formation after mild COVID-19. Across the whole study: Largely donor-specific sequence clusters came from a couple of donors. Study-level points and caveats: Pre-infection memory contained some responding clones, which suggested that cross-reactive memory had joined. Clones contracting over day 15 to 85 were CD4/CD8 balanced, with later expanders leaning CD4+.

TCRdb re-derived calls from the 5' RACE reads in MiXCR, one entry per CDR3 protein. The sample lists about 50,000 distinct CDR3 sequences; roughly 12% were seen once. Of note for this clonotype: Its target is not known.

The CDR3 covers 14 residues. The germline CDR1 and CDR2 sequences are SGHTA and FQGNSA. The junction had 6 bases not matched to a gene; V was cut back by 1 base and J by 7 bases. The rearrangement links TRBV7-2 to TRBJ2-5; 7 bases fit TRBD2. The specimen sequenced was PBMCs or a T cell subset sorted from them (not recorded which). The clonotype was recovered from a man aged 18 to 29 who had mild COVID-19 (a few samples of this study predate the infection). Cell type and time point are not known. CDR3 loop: CASSLGMGEGTQYF. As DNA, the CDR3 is TGTGCCAGCAGCTTAGGGATGGGGGAGGGGACCCAGTACTTC.